This T cell receptor (beta chain) was sequenced for a study of T cell repertoires in cytomegalovirus infection. Study information: Selection of CMV epitopes for the study included recently identified HLA-C-restricted and well-studied HLA-B-restricted ones. It can be stated that public TCR beta signatures indicated CMV infection as well as a matching HLA type.

Findings and caveats of the study: Summed frequency of public TCR beta families distinguished CMV carriers with the relevant HLA.

TCRdb called the reads again in MiXCR, with one record for every CDR3 protein. The repertoire consists of 750,000 to 900,000 distinct CDR3 sequences, with around 29% occurring once and the leading ten covering around 13%. This clonotype was found a few times. Its antigen is still unknown. The length of the CDR3 is 11 residues. Trimming took 8 bases from V and 7 from J, leaving 9 bases between them. Germline CDR1 MNHEY, CDR2 SMNVEV (reference sequence). This TCR derives from a human donor in good health (CMV status not recorded). Some clones in this sample may be carry-over from other donors' samples. Sequencing used cultured CD8+ T cells from PBMCs, obtained from culture after CMV antigen stimulation. This sequence joins TRBV27 and TRBJ2-1; D may be TRBD2 (5 bases). CDR3 sequence (DNA): TGTGCCAGCGCGGGTGTTAATGAGCAGTTCTTC. Translating gives CASAGVNEQFF.